Listed below are T cell receptor beta chains from one sample, sequenced in a study of shared clonotypes between healthy human individuals. TCRdb's table, derived via immunoSEQ multiplex PCR, lists solely in-frame clones and lacks some. The sample comprises about 670,000 clones, 55% to 75% of which are singletons, and under 2% rests with the top ten. Sequencing input: memory CD4+ T cells sorted from blood. These TCRs come from a woman aged 25-40 years in good health. The CDR3 runs from the conserved cysteine through the conserved F or W. The D gene is left open where the match is weak. Rows give clone size only sometimes, using once, few, many, or a class for an expanded clone.

j_call: TRBJ2-3
clone_size: NA
d_call: NA
v_call: TRBV19
cdr3_nt: TGTGCCAGTAGTATAGTTATCTCTGGGCAGGGATCCACAGATACGCAGTATTTT
cdr3_aa: CASSIVISGQGSTDTQYF

j_call: TRBJ2-7
clone_size: NA
d_call: NA
v_call: TRBV18
cdr3_nt: TGTGCCAGCTCACCACCGGCAGCATCGGGGTACGAGCAGTACTTC
cdr3_aa: CASSPPAASGYEQYF

j_call: TRBJ2-7
clone_size: NA
d_call: NA
v_call: TRBV5-1
cdr3_nt: TGCGCCAGCAGCTTGGGAAGGGTGGATGGCGAGCAGTACTTC
cdr3_aa: CASSLGRVDGEQYF

j_call: TRBJ2-1
clone_size: NA
d_call: TRBD1
v_call: TRBV28
cdr3_nt: TGTGCCAGCAGTTTGTTCTCCGGGACAGGGAAGGAGTTCTTC
cdr3_aa: CASSLFSGTGKEFF

j_call: TRBJ2-7
clone_size: few
d_call: NA
v_call: TRBV5-4
cdr3_nt: TGTGCCAGCAGCCAGGGCGGGGTACGATACGAGCAGTACTTC
cdr3_aa: CASSQGGVRYEQYF

j_call: TRBJ2-7
clone_size: NA
d_call: NA
v_call: TRBV7-2
cdr3_nt: TGTGCCAGCAGGGCCACGACCACATCCTACGAGCAGTACTTC
cdr3_aa: CASRATTTSYEQYF

j_call: TRBJ1-2
clone_size: NA
d_call: NA
v_call: TRBV11-2
cdr3_nt: TGTGCCAGCAGGCCTGGACCGTCGAGCGGCTACACCTTC
cdr3_aa: CASRPGPSSGYTF

j_call: TRBJ2-3
clone_size: NA
d_call: TRBD1
v_call: TRBV5-4
cdr3_nt: TGTGCCAGCAGCACAGGGACAGGGGCCACAGATACGCAGTATTTT
cdr3_aa: CASSTGTGATDTQYF

j_call: TRBJ2-7
clone_size: NA
d_call: NA
v_call: TRBV7-8
cdr3_nt: TGTGCCAGCAGCTCCGATTGGACGTCCTCGGGTGAGCAGTACTTC
cdr3_aa: CASSSDWTSSGEQYF

j_call: TRBJ1-1
clone_size: few
d_call: NA
v_call: TRBV10-2
cdr3_nt: TGCGCCAGCAGTGTGGGGGGCAACACTGAAGCTTTCTTT
cdr3_aa: CASSVGGNTEAFF

j_call: TRBJ2-3
clone_size: NA
d_call: NA
v_call: TRBV19
cdr3_nt: TGTGCCAGTAGTCTGCGGGACACAGATACGCAGTATTTT
cdr3_aa: CASSLRDTDTQYF

j_call: TRBJ2-3
clone_size: few
d_call: NA
v_call: TRBV4-1
cdr3_nt: TGCGCCAGCAGCCATCCTAGCGATTTCACAGATACGCAGTATTTT
cdr3_aa: CASSHPSDFTDTQYF

j_call: TRBJ2-2
clone_size: NA
d_call: TRBD1
v_call: TRBV28
cdr3_nt: TGTGCCAGCAGTTTACCCCCCATGGACAGGCTTTACGGGGAGCTGTTTTTT
cdr3_aa: CASSLPPMDRLYGELFF

j_call: TRBJ2-7
clone_size: NA
d_call: NA
v_call: TRBV7-2
cdr3_nt: TGTGCCAGCAGCAAAGGACTAACTTCCTACGAGCAGTACTTC
cdr3_aa: CASSKGLTSYEQYF

j_call: TRBJ2-7
clone_size: NA
d_call: TRBD2
v_call: TRBV30
cdr3_nt: TGTGCCTGGACGGGACTAGCGGGCAGGGGGCAGTACTTC
cdr3_aa: CAWTGLAGRGQYF

j_call: TRBJ1-4
clone_size: NA
d_call: NA
v_call: TRBV5-1
cdr3_nt: TGCGCCAGCAGCGGTGGAAGAAGGGGCGAGGAAAAACTGTTTTTT
cdr3_aa: CASSGGRRGEEKLFF

j_call: TRBJ2-2
clone_size: NA
d_call: TRBD2
v_call: TRBV5-6
cdr3_nt: TGTGCCAGCAGCTTTAGGACTAGCGGGACCGGGGAGCTGTTTTTT
cdr3_aa: CASSFRTSGTGELFF

j_call: TRBJ2-3
clone_size: NA
d_call: NA
v_call: TRBV4-2
cdr3_nt: TGTGCCAGCACTCAGGGACAAATTCCCACAGATACGCAGTATTTT
cdr3_aa: CASTQGQIPTDTQYF

j_call: TRBJ2-3
clone_size: NA
d_call: TRBD2
v_call: TRBV2
cdr3_nt: TGTGCCAGCAGTAGAGCGGGAGGGAGCACAGATACGCAGTATTTT
cdr3_aa: CASSRAGGSTDTQYF

j_call: TRBJ1-3
clone_size: NA
d_call: NA
v_call: TRBV5-4
cdr3_nt: TGTGCCAGCAGCTTCAAAACTGGACGGTTTTACTCTGGAAACACCATATATTTT
cdr3_aa: CASSFKTGRFYSGNTIYF

j_call: TRBJ1-1
clone_size: NA
d_call: NA
v_call: TRBV7-2
cdr3_nt: TGTGCCAGCAGCTTAGAGTTATCGGGCACCGCTTTCTTT
cdr3_aa: CASSLELSGTAFF

j_call: TRBJ2-7
clone_size: NA
d_call: NA
v_call: TRBV7-2
cdr3_nt: TGTGCCAGCAGCTTCCGACACCAAATCTCCTACGAGCAGTACTTC
cdr3_aa: CASSFRHQISYEQYF

j_call: TRBJ2-7
clone_size: NA
d_call: TRBD2
v_call: TRBV4-1
cdr3_nt: TGCGCCAGCAGCGCCCGACTAGCGGGAGCTCTTGGGCAGTACTTC
cdr3_aa: CASSARLAGALGQYF

j_call: TRBJ1-2
clone_size: NA
d_call: NA
v_call: TRBV11-2
cdr3_nt: TGTGCCAGCAGCTTGGGTGCGTGGGGCGGTGGCTACACCTTC
cdr3_aa: CASSLGAWGGGYTF

j_call: TRBJ1-2
clone_size: NA
d_call: TRBD1
v_call: TRBV5-4
cdr3_nt: TGTGCCAGCAGCCCGATGGGACAGGGGGCCAAGGGCTACACCTTC
cdr3_aa: CASSPMGQGAKGYTF

j_call: TRBJ2-7
clone_size: few
d_call: TRBD2
v_call: TRBV5-4
cdr3_nt: TGTGCCAGCAGCCGAGCGGGAGGGGACCTTCCTTCTCGGGAGCAGTACTTC
cdr3_aa: CASSRAGGDLPSREQYF

j_call: TRBJ2-2
clone_size: NA
d_call: NA
v_call: TRBV25-1
cdr3_nt: TGTGCCAGCAGTGGCTCAAGCGGGGAGCTGTTTTTT
cdr3_aa: CASSGSSGELFF

j_call: TRBJ1-3
clone_size: NA
d_call: NA
v_call: TRBV5-4
cdr3_nt: TGTGCCAGCGGAGGCCTAGGAAACACCATATATTTT
cdr3_aa: CASGGLGNTIYF

j_call: TRBJ1-5
clone_size: NA
d_call: NA
v_call: TRBV2
cdr3_nt: TGTGCCAGCAGTGAAGGGGCGAATCAGCCCCAGCATTTT
cdr3_aa: CASSEGANQPQHF

j_call: TRBJ1-5
clone_size: NA
d_call: TRBD1
v_call: TRBV30
cdr3_nt: TGTGCCTGGACTGGGACAGGGGATAATCAGCCCCAGCATTTT
cdr3_aa: CAWTGTGDNQPQHF

j_call: TRBJ2-1
clone_size: NA
d_call: NA
v_call: TRBV6-6
cdr3_nt: TGTGCCAGCAGTTACTCTTTAACAGACAGATACAATGAGCAGTTCTTC
cdr3_aa: CASSYSLTDRYNEQFF

j_call: TRBJ2-7
clone_size: NA
d_call: NA
v_call: TRBV7-2
cdr3_nt: TGTGCCAGCAGCTTAGTGTCGGCCTACGAGCAGTACTTC
cdr3_aa: CASSLVSAYEQYF

j_call: TRBJ2-5
clone_size: NA
d_call: NA
v_call: TRBV6-5
cdr3_nt: TGTGCCAGCAGTTACCCCCCGTTGGAGACCCAGTACTTC
cdr3_aa: CASSYPPLETQYF

j_call: TRBJ2-7
clone_size: NA
d_call: NA
v_call: TRBV5-6
cdr3_nt: TGTGCCAGCAGCTTGAGGAGGGGGACCTCCTACGAGCAGTACTTC
cdr3_aa: CASSLRRGTSYEQYF

j_call: TRBJ1-1
clone_size: NA
d_call: NA
v_call: TRBV4-1
cdr3_nt: TGCGCCAGCAGCCAAGAAATCCCGCCTGAAGCTTTCTTT
cdr3_aa: CASSQEIPPEAFF

j_call: TRBJ2-7
clone_size: few
d_call: NA
v_call: TRBV5-8
cdr3_nt: TGTGCCAGCAGCTCGCCCGCTGCGGGGAAGCTCTCCTACGAGCAGTACTTC
cdr3_aa: CASSSPAAGKLSYEQYF

j_call: TRBJ1-2
clone_size: once
d_call: TRBD1
v_call: TRBV5-1
cdr3_nt: TGCGCCAGCAGCTTGGTTACAGGGGATCATGGCTACACCTTC
cdr3_aa: CASSLVTGDHGYTF

j_call: TRBJ2-1
clone_size: NA
d_call: TRBD2
v_call: TRBV2
cdr3_nt: TGTGCCAGCATCATAGGTGGACTAGCGGGAGGGCCTGCCAATGAGCAGTTCTTC
cdr3_aa: CASIIGGLAGGPANEQFF

j_call: TRBJ2-3
clone_size: NA
d_call: TRBD2
v_call: TRBV28
cdr3_nt: TGTGCCAGCAGTTTATGGTCGGGGGAGGGCCGGAATACGCAGTATTTT
cdr3_aa: CASSLWSGEGRNTQYF

j_call: TRBJ2-2
clone_size: NA
d_call: TRBD1
v_call: TRBV11-3
cdr3_nt: TGTGCCAGCAGTACCGGGACAGGGGGAACCGGGGAGCTGTTTTTT
cdr3_aa: CASSTGTGGTGELFF

j_call: TRBJ2-3
clone_size: NA
d_call: TRBD2
v_call: TRBV28
cdr3_nt: TGTGCCAGCAGTTTCCTGACTAGCGGGAGGGCCTCTCTCCCAGATACGCAGTATTTT
cdr3_aa: CASSFLTSGRASLPDTQYF

j_call: TRBJ2-5
clone_size: NA
d_call: TRBD2
v_call: TRBV5-4
cdr3_nt: TGTGCCAGCAGGGACAAGCGGGAGGGCCGGGAGACCCAGTACTTC
cdr3_aa: CASRDKREGRETQYF

j_call: TRBJ1-1
clone_size: NA
d_call: NA
v_call: TRBV9
cdr3_nt: TGTGCCAGCAGCGGCAACATGAACACTGAAGCTTTCTTT
cdr3_aa: CASSGNMNTEAFF

j_call: TRBJ1-2
clone_size: NA
d_call: NA
v_call: TRBV28
cdr3_nt: TGTGCCAGCAGTAGTCCGACCCCTTCTAACTATGGCTACACCTTC
cdr3_aa: CASSSPTPSNYGYTF

j_call: TRBJ2-1
clone_size: NA
d_call: TRBD1
v_call: TRBV28
cdr3_nt: TGTGCCAGCAAAAGGACAGGGGAGTGGAATGAGCAGTTCTTC
cdr3_aa: CASKRTGEWNEQFF

j_call: TRBJ2-5
clone_size: NA
d_call: TRBD1
v_call: TRBV19
cdr3_nt: TGTGCCAGTAGTCGGGACAGACAAGAGACCCAGTACTTC
cdr3_aa: CASSRDRQETQYF

j_call: TRBJ2-5
clone_size: few
d_call: TRBD1
v_call: TRBV4-1
cdr3_nt: TGCGCCAGCAGCCAAGTTGGGACAGGGGGCTCAACCCAGTACTTC
cdr3_aa: CASSQVGTGGSTQYF

j_call: TRBJ1-2
clone_size: NA
d_call: NA
v_call: TRBV5-6
cdr3_nt: TGTGCCAGCACTAGGGGGAACTATGGCTACACCTTC
cdr3_aa: CASTRGNYGYTF

j_call: TRBJ1-1
clone_size: once
d_call: NA
v_call: TRBV6-5
cdr3_nt: TGTGCCAGCAGTTACGGCCCTGGGAGGGAAGCTTTCTTT
cdr3_aa: CASSYGPGREAFF

j_call: TRBJ1-3
clone_size: NA
d_call: NA
v_call: TRBV29-1
cdr3_nt: TGCAGCGTTGAAAGGGGCTCTGGAAACACCATATATTTT
cdr3_aa: CSVERGSGNTIYF

j_call: TRBJ2-7
clone_size: many
d_call: TRBD1
v_call: TRBV7-9
cdr3_nt: TGTGCCAGCAGGGCACCTGGACCGGGACAGGGTCCCGGCGAGCAGTACTTC
cdr3_aa: CASRAPGPGQGPGEQYF

j_call: TRBJ2-7
clone_size: NA
d_call: TRBD1
v_call: TRBV19
cdr3_nt: TGTGCCAGTAGTATAGCGGGACAGGGAAGTATCGAGCAGTACTTC
cdr3_aa: CASSIAGQGSIEQYF

j_call: TRBJ2-1
clone_size: NA
d_call: NA
v_call: TRBV7-9
cdr3_nt: TGTGCCAGCAGCCGCGACCTTGATATTTACAATGAGCAGTTCTTC
cdr3_aa: CASSRDLDIYNEQFF